This TCR beta chain was recorded in a study of shared clonotypes between healthy human individuals. The study, taken as a whole, reports: The low donor count limited represented genetic and exposure-history diversity. The sampled material consisted only of blood, and tissue repertoires are likely to differ.

The V end lost 5 bases, the J end lost 4 bases, and 15 bases lay between the germline ends. CDR1 SEHNR and CDR2 FQNEAQ come from the germline V gene (reference sequence). The CDR3 sequence is 15 residues long. In the authors' workflow: For the immunoSEQ data, sequences were junction-only without quality scores, so filtering differed. TCRdb's table, derived via immunoSEQ multiplex PCR, lists solely in-frame clones and lacks some. Clonal size and the V and J genes are those of that table, whereas D and trimming came from the DNA. Of hundreds of thousands of clones in the sample, approximately 79% were seen once. On this clone: Its antigen is still unknown.

The clonotype originates from a woman aged 25-40 years in good health. The chain has TRBV7-9 and TRBJ2-1; D perhaps matches TRBD1 (6 bases). The sample consisted of memory CD4+ T cells sorted from blood. Subset specified: CD45RA-negative fraction. The CDR3 DNA reads as TGTGCCAGCAGCCCCGGGACACGGGTGTACAATGAGCAGTTCTTC. It codes for CASSPGTRVYNEQFF.